These T cell receptor beta chains were read from a single sample in a study of shared T cell receptors in the human thymus. TCRdb keeps only in-frame clones here, not all; method: immunoSEQ multiplex PCR. The sample holds hundreds of thousands of clones; approximately 85% are singletons and the top ten take 0.008% to 0.011%. The same data also contributed to another study, on human thymus T cells.

The sample comprised thymocytes. All receptors derive from a girl under three years old with a congenital heart defect. Each CDR3 is given with its conserved first and last residue. Each record gives: clone size, CDR3 length, J gene, V gene, D gene, CDR3 protein, CDR3 DNA. D genes are given only for firm matches. Expanded clones are given a class, and other clones once, few, many or no size at all.

-	15	TRBJ2-5	TRBV6-6	TRBD1	CASSYMGQGAETQYF	TGTGCCAGCAGCTACATGGGACAGGGGGCTGAGACCCAGTACTTC
-	15	TRBJ1-1	TRBV6-5	TRBD1	CASSGVGTGHTEAFF	TGTGCCAGCAGCGGGGTAGGGACAGGGCACACTGAAGCTTTCTTT
-	10	TRBJ1-1	TRBV19	-	CASMGSEAFF	TGTGCCAGTATGGGGAGTGAAGCTTTCTTT
-	12	TRBJ2-7	TRBV7-4	-	CASSSHRALPHF	TGTGCCAGCAGCTCCCACAGGGCCCTACCTCACTTC
-	13	TRBJ1-2	TRBV15	-	CATSRDGPYGYTF	TGTGCCACCAGCAGAGATGGGCCTTATGGCTACACCTTC
-	15	TRBJ2-7	TRBV15	TRBD1	CATSRGGTGRAEQYF	TGTGCCACCAGCAGAGGAGGGACAGGGAGGGCCGAGCAGTACTTC
-	14	TRBJ1-1	TRBV5-6	-	CASSGARSFTEAFF	TGTGCCAGCAGCGGCGCCCGTAGCTTCACTGAAGCTTTCTTT
-	13	TRBJ2-7	TRBV7-9	-	CASSRQSSYEQYF	TGTGCCAGCAGCCGACAGAGCTCCTACGAGCAGTACTTC
-	16	TRBJ1-6	TRBV19	TRBD1	CASSVQGAYYNSPLHF	TGTGCCAGTAGTGTGCAGGGGGCTTACTATAATTCACCCCTCCACTTT
-	19	TRBJ1-5	TRBV2	TRBD1	CASHAGAQGELYSNQPQHF	TGTGCCAGCCATGCGGGTGCGCAGGGGGAGCTTTATAGCAATCAGCCCCAGCATTTT
-	18	TRBJ1-5	TRBV19	TRBD1	CASNRDRERSYSNQPQHF	TGTGCCAGTAACCGGGACAGGGAGCGGTCTTATAGCAATCAGCCCCAGCATTTT
-	13	TRBJ1-3	TRBV7-4	-	CASSLVSGNTIYF	TGTGCCAGCAGCTTAGTCAGTGGAAACACCATATATTTT
-	15	TRBJ2-7	TRBV5-1	TRBD2	CASSLAGGGAYEQYF	TGCGCCAGCAGCTTGGCCGGCGGGGGAGCGTACGAGCAGTACTTC
-	13	TRBJ2-1	TRBV7-3	TRBD2	CASSLAGGYEQFF	TGTGCCAGCAGCTTAGCGGGGGGGTATGAGCAGTTCTTC
-	14	TRBJ2-1	TRBV11-2	TRBD2	CASSRDYPSNEQFF	TGTGCCAGCAGCCGGGACTACCCTTCGAATGAGCAGTTCTTC
-	12	TRBJ1-5	TRBV25-1	-	CASSETGLPQHF	TGTGCCAGCAGTGAAACAGGTCTGCCCCAGCATTTT
once	15	TRBJ1-5	TRBV7-2	-	CASSLEVPGNQPQHF	TGTGCCAGCAGCTTAGAGGTACCCGGGAATCAGCCCCAGCATTTT
few	18	TRBJ2-3	TRBV5-6	-	CASSHENVGGRGTDTQYF	TGTGCCAGCAGCCACGAAAATGTCGGGGGGCGGGGTACAGATACGCAGTATTTT
once	17	TRBJ2-5	TRBV2	TRBD2	CAIRPGKTEREKETQYF	TGTGCCATTCGACCCGGGAAAACAGAGCGGGAAAAAGAGACCCAGTACTTC
-	15	TRBJ2-7	TRBV29-1	TRBD1	CSVPGGDRGRYEQYF	TGCAGCGTCCCTGGGGGGGACAGGGGACGGTACGAGCAGTACTTC
-	14	TRBJ1-2	TRBV7-9	-	CASSSHQEADGYTF	TGTGCCAGCAGCTCCCACCAGGAGGCGGATGGCTACACCTTC
-	15	TRBJ2-5	TRBV18	TRBD1	CASSPGTGGTETQYF	TGTGCCAGCTCACCCGGGACAGGGGGCACAGAGACCCAGTACTTC
-	16	TRBJ1-5	TRBV2	TRBD1	CASSERTGERNQPQHF	TGTGCCAGCAGTGAAAGGACAGGGGAGCGCAATCAGCCCCAGCATTTT
few	15	TRBJ1-4	TRBV5-1	TRBD1	CASSAPGQSNEKLFF	TGCGCCAGCAGCGCTCCGGGACAGTCGAATGAAAAACTGTTTTTT
-	16	TRBJ1-2	TRBV6-5	-	CASSYSGATHNYGYTF	TGTGCCAGCAGTTACTCGGGGGCTACACATAACTATGGCTACACCTTC
-	16	TRBJ1-2	TRBV6-4	TRBD1	CASSASDRGGYYGYTF	TGTGCCAGCAGTGCCTCGGACAGGGGAGGGTACTATGGCTACACCTTC
-	9	TRBJ2-1	TRBV2	-	CATGTTQFF	TGTGCCACCGGGACAACGCAGTTCTTC
-	13	TRBJ1-2	TRBV27	TRBD1	CASGGQGHYGYTF	TGTGCCAGCGGGGGACAGGGACACTATGGCTACACCTTC
-	15	TRBJ1-6	TRBV6-5	-	CASRRGASYNSPLHF	TGTGCCAGCAGGCGGGGAGCCTCCTATAATTCACCCCTCCACTTT
-	17	TRBJ2-1	TRBV19	-	CASSISRGSELYNEQFF	TGTGCCAGTAGTATTAGTAGGGGTAGTGAGCTCTACAATGAGCAGTTCTTC
-	16	TRBJ1-1	TRBV5-1	TRBD1	CASSLTRGQGNTEAFF	TGCGCCAGCAGCTTGACCAGGGGGCAGGGGAACACTGAAGCTTTCTTT
-	18	TRBJ2-5	TRBV2	-	CASRDSRQGPTSQETQYF	TGTGCCAGCAGAGACTCGCGGCAGGGGCCCACCTCTCAAGAGACCCAGTACTTC
once	14	TRBJ2-5	TRBV7-8	-	CASSPTGYQETQYF	TGTGCCAGCAGCCCTACAGGGTACCAAGAGACCCAGTACTTC
-	16	TRBJ1-5	TRBV27	TRBD1	CASSGQGVPVNQPQHF	TGTGCCAGCAGTGGACAGGGCGTTCCAGTCAATCAGCCCCAGCATTTT
-	17	TRBJ2-1	TRBV5-1	-	CASSLISGEARNNEQFF	TGCGCCAGCAGCTTGATATCAGGGGAAGCCAGAAACAATGAGCAGTTCTTC
-	14	TRBJ1-6	TRBV7-2	TRBD1	CASSSRDRNSPLHF	TGTGCCAGCAGCTCCCGGGACAGAAATTCACCCCTCCACTTT
-	14	TRBJ1-1	TRBV9	-	CASSVGGPDTEAFF	TGTGCCAGCAGCGTAGGGGGCCCGGACACTGAAGCTTTCTTT
-	16	TRBJ2-2	TRBV5-6	TRBD1	CASSLRDRGRSGELFF	TGTGCCAGCAGCCTAAGGGACAGGGGTCGGTCCGGGGAGCTGTTTTTT
-	15	TRBJ1-2	TRBV6-5	TRBD1	CASRRTQTGGGGYTF	TGTGCCAGCAGGAGGACCCAGACAGGGGGCGGTGGCTACACCTTC
once	19	TRBJ1-3	TRBV5-5	TRBD1	CASTIRVGTGEFSGNTIYF	TGTGCCAGCACCATTCGGGTCGGGACAGGGGAATTTTCTGGAAACACCATATATTTT
few	12	TRBJ1-2	TRBV7-8	-	CASSLGGHGYTF	TGTGCCAGCAGCTTAGGGGGGCATGGCTACACCTTC
-	18	TRBJ2-3	TRBV7-2	-	CASSLAGFSGVSTDTQYF	TGTGCCAGCAGCTTAGCCGGGTTTAGCGGAGTTAGCACAGATACGCAGTATTTT